The rows below give T cell receptor beta chains drawn from one sample of a study of regulatory T cells in long-lasting Graves disease. TCRdb re-analysed the multiplex PCR reads in MiXCR, keeping a single row per CDR3 protein. The sample records hundreds of thousands of distinct CDR3 sequences, around 16% being singletons. The same sample was also studied in work on T cells in Graves' hyperthyroidism and ophthalmopathy.

The material was peripheral blood mononuclear cells (PBMCs), obtained at new diagnosis, from a patient treated with antithyroid drugs. These receptors were collected from a woman aged 40 to 50 with Graves disease. Both conserved end residues are part of each CDR3. Fields, in order: J gene, clone size, CDR3 length, D gene, V gene, CDR3 DNA, CDR3 protein. A D gene is named only where the DNA matches it firmly. Only part of the rows carry a size: once, few, many, or a class if the clone is expanded.

J: TRBJ1-2; size: NA; length: 17; D: NA; V: TRBV4-3; DNA: TGCGCCAGCAGCCAAGAACTCCCCAGGGGAGGTGGCTATGGCTACACCTTC; CDR3: CASSQELPRGGGYGYTF
J: TRBJ1-1; size: few; length: 14; D: NA; V: TRBV20-1; DNA: TGCAGTGCTGTTAGACGTCTCTCGTACACTGAAGCTTTCTTT; CDR3: CSAVRRLSYTEAFF
J: TRBJ1-5; size: NA; length: 13; D: TRBD1; V: TRBV4-3; DNA: TGCGCCAGCAGCCAGACAGGGGAGCAGCCCCAGCATTTT; CDR3: CASSQTGEQPQHF
J: TRBJ1-1; size: many; length: 13; D: NA; V: TRBV5-6; DNA: TGTGCCAGCAGCTTGGAGGTTCTGGGTGAAGCTTTCTTT; CDR3: CASSLEVLGEAFF
J: TRBJ2-2; size: many; length: 14; D: NA; V: TRBV6-1; DNA: TGTGCCAGCAGAGATGGACAAAACACCGGGGAGCTGTTTTTT; CDR3: CASRDGQNTGELFF
J: TRBJ2-5; size: NA; length: 14; D: TRBD1; V: TRBV5-1; DNA: TGCGCCAGCAGCCAAGGACAGGGTATAGAGACCCAGTACTTC; CDR3: CASSQGQGIETQYF
J: TRBJ1-2; size: many; length: 15; D: NA; V: TRBV24-1; DNA: TGTGCCACCAGTGATGGAGCAAGGGACGCCTATGGCTACACCTTC; CDR3: CATSDGARDAYGYTF
J: TRBJ1-2; size: NA; length: 12; D: NA; V: TRBV19; DNA: TGTGCCAGTAGTCCGAGGGACGGTGGCTACACCTTC; CDR3: CASSPRDGGYTF
J: TRBJ1-1; size: NA; length: 17; D: NA; V: TRBV28; DNA: TGTGCCAGCATTACTATTACCCGGACAGCGATGAACACTGAAGCTTTCTTT; CDR3: CASITITRTAMNTEAFF
J: TRBJ2-3; size: many; length: 12; D: NA; V: TRBV28; DNA: TGTGCCAGCTGTGTGCCCACAGATACGCAGTATTTT; CDR3: CASCVPTDTQYF
J: TRBJ2-1; size: many; length: 13; D: TRBD1; V: TRBV29-1; DNA: TGCAGCGGCACCGGGACAGGGGGAGTTGAGCAGTTCTTC; CDR3: CSGTGTGGVEQFF
J: TRBJ1-2; size: many; length: 17; D: TRBD1; V: TRBV20-1; DNA: TGCAGTGCTAGAGTTGGGGTATTGGGACAGGGGATCTATGGCTACACCTTC; CDR3: CSARVGVLGQGIYGYTF
J: TRBJ2-6; size: few; length: 15; D: NA; V: TRBV15; DNA: TGTGCCACCAGCATTGGGAACTCTGGGGCCAACGTCCTGACTTTC; CDR3: CATSIGNSGANVLTF
J: TRBJ1-1; size: few; length: 13; D: NA; V: TRBV29-1; DNA: TGCAGCGTTGAGAGGGGGTTGAGTACTGAAGCTTTCTTT; CDR3: CSVERGLSTEAFF
J: TRBJ2-1; size: many; length: 17; D: TRBD2; V: TRBV6-2/TRBV6-3; DNA: TGTGCCAGCAGTTACCCGACTAGCGGGATTGGTAGAAATGAGCAGTTCTTC; CDR3: CASSYPTSGIGRNEQFF
J: TRBJ1-4; size: many; length: 14; D: TRBD1; V: TRBV12-3/TRBV12-4; DNA: TGTGCCAGCAGCCAGGACAGGTTAAGTGAAAAACTGTTTTTT; CDR3: CASSQDRLSEKLFF
J: TRBJ2-1; size: NA; length: 13; D: NA; V: TRBV6-2/TRBV6-3; DNA: TGTGCCACGAAAGGGGGGGTATTGTATGAGCAGTTCTTC; CDR3: CATKGGVLYEQFF
J: TRBJ2-1; size: many; length: 16; D: TRBD2; V: TRBV28; DNA: TGTGCCAGCGGGGTCGGGGGGGCGAGGGTCCTAGATGAGCAGTTCTTC; CDR3: CASGVGGARVLDEQFF
J: TRBJ1-2; size: NA; length: 12; D: NA; V: TRBV27; DNA: TGTGCCAGCGCGGGCTCCTCGAGGGGTTACACCTTC; CDR3: CASAGSSRGYTF
J: TRBJ2-1; size: NA; length: 14; D: NA; V: TRBV19; DNA: TGTGCCAGTAGTAAACAGGGATTCGGCAATGAGCAGTTCTTC; CDR3: CASSKQGFGNEQFF
J: TRBJ2-7; size: many; length: 17; D: NA; V: TRBV10-3; DNA: TGTGCCATCAGTGAGCACCTCCTAGCAGGTACCCCCTACGAGCAGTACTTC; CDR3: CAISEHLLAGTPYEQYF
J: TRBJ2-5; size: many; length: 17; D: TRBD2; V: TRBV7-8; DNA: TGTGCCAGCAGCTTAGCCTATCTAGCGGGAGTTCGGGAGACCCAGTACTTC; CDR3: CASSLAYLAGVRETQYF
J: TRBJ2-7; size: NA; length: 17; D: TRBD2; V: TRBV20-1; DNA: TGCAGTGCTAGGAGGGTTATTGGGACTAGCGTCCCCTACGAGCAGTACTTC; CDR3: CSARRVIGTSVPYEQYF
J: TRBJ2-5; size: many; length: 15; D: NA; V: TRBV12-3/TRBV12-4; DNA: TGTGCCAGCAGGGGCAGTGTTGGGACGGTCGGGACCCAGTACTTC; CDR3: CASRGSVGTVGTQYF
J: TRBJ2-3; size: many; length: 17; D: TRBD2; V: TRBV5-1; DNA: TGCGCCAGCAGCTTGTACTCCGGGACTAGCGGTACAGATACGCAGTATTTT; CDR3: CASSLYSGTSGTDTQYF
J: TRBJ2-3; size: many; length: 15; D: NA; V: TRBV7-8; DNA: TGTGCCAGCAGCCTCGGATGGGGGAGAACAGATACGCAGTATTTT; CDR3: CASSLGWGRTDTQYF
J: TRBJ1-6; size: many; length: 15; D: TRBD1; V: TRBV28; DNA: TGTGCCAGCAGTTCAGGGGGTGCGGCAGGTTCACCCCTCCACTTT; CDR3: CASSSGGAAGSPLHF
J: TRBJ1-4; size: many; length: 18; D: TRBD1; V: TRBV24-1; DNA: TGTGCCACCAGTGATTTGCAAATCAGGGGGCACGGTAATGAAAAACTGTTTTTT; CDR3: CATSDLQIRGHGNEKLFF
J: TRBJ2-1; size: NA; length: 16; D: TRBD2; V: TRBV7-6; DNA: TGTGCCAGCAGTTACCTGTCGGCGGGAGGTTACAATGAGCAGTTCTTC; CDR3: CASSYLSAGGYNEQFF
J: TRBJ2-7; size: NA; length: 9; D: NA; V: TRBV25-1; DNA: TGTGCCCCCCACTACGAGCAGTACTTC; CDR3: CAPHYEQYF
J: TRBJ1-1; size: few; length: 14; D: NA; V: TRBV7-9; DNA: TGTGCCAGCAGCTTAGAGGGGGGGGTCTCTGAAGCTTTCTTT; CDR3: CASSLEGGVSEAFF
J: TRBJ1-1; size: once; length: 16; D: NA; V: TRBV5-5; DNA: TGTGCCAGCAGCTTGGACGGGGGACTCCTGAACACTGAAGCTTTCTTT; CDR3: CASSLDGGLLNTEAFF
J: TRBJ1-2; size: NA; length: 16; D: NA; V: TRBV3-1; DNA: TGTGCCAGCAGCCAAGATGGTCGGCAGAACTACTATGGCTACACCTTC; CDR3: CASSQDGRQNYYGYTF
J: TRBJ2-1; size: NA; length: 16; D: NA; V: TRBV24-1; DNA: TGTGCCACCAGTGATTTGGTGGCAGGCGCCTACAATGAGCAGTTCTTC; CDR3: CATSDLVAGAYNEQFF
J: TRBJ1-1; size: few; length: 14; D: NA; V: TRBV7-3; DNA: TGTGCCAGCAAGGTTATGTCAGAGAACACTGAAGCTTTCTTT; CDR3: CASKVMSENTEAFF
J: TRBJ2-5; size: many; length: 16; D: TRBD2; V: TRBV27; DNA: TGTGCCAGCAGTTCCCTAGCGGGAGGGCCGAGGGAGACCCAGTACTTC; CDR3: CASSSLAGGPRETQYF
J: TRBJ2-3; size: once; length: 16; D: NA; V: TRBV15; DNA: TGTGCCACCAGCAGATCCCTTGCTCAGAGCACAGATACGCAGTATTTT; CDR3: CATSRSLAQSTDTQYF